This T cell receptor (beta chain) was identified in a study of beta chain features in type 1 diabetes. Whole-study context: Over all samples combined, some 110 million sorted cells were examined.

Sorted CD4+ subsets: naive, central memory, regulatory, stem cell-like memory (CD45RO/CCR7/CD25/CD127/CD95/CD27 panel). As every portion of the isolated RNA was reverse transcribed, the sequencing read expressed TCRB transcripts. Profiling relied on immunoSEQ multiplex PCR, and the TCRdb table lists in-frame clones only, not all of them. Seen here are hundreds of thousands of clones, over 12% observed once, and the top ten hold 0.04%. J was trimmed by 4 bases and V by 5 bases; bases with no gene match: 5. CDR1 is SNHLY and CDR2 is FYNNEI in the germline V gene. This CDR3 has 15 amino acids. Study-level findings and limits: Within the patient group, naive, central memory and Treg TCRB repertoires appeared more similar to each other than within healthy donors. There was a moderate but significant shortening of TCRB CDR3s in all four CD4+ subsets of Type 1 diabetes patients.

Notes on this clone: Its antigen is unidentified.

The chain couples TRBV2 to TRBJ2-5, with TRBD1 identical over 12 bases. The receptor's source is a man aged 18-30 years with type 1 diabetes. The specimen was naive CD4+ T cells from blood. CDR3 nucleotides: TGTGCCAGCAGTCCCCGGGACAGGGGGCCAGAGACCCAGTACTTC. It is translated as CASSPRDRGPETQYF.